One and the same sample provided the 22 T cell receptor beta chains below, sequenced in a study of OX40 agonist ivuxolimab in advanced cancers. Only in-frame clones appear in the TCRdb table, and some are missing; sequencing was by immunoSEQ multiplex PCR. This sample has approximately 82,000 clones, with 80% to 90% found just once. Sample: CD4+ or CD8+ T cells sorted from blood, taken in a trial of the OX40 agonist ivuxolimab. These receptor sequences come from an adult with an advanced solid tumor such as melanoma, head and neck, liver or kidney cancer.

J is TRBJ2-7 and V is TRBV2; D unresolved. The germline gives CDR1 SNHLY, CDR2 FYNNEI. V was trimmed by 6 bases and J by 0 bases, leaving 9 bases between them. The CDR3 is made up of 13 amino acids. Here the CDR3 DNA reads TGTGCCAGCAGCAGAATTTTCTCCTACGAGCAGTACTTC. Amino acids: CASSRIFSYEQYF. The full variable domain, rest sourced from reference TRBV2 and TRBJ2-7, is EPEVTQTPSHQVTQMGQEVILRCVPISNHLYFYWYRQILGQKVEFLVSFYNNEISEKSEIFDDQFSVERPDGSNFTLKIRSTKLEDSAMYFCASSRIFSYEQYFGPGTRLTVT.

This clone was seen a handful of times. CDR3 nucleotides: TGTGCCAGCAGCTTAGTAGAGGGAAGTCAGCCCCAGCATTTT. Translation gives CASSLVEGSQPQHF. This sequence joins TRBV7-6 and TRBJ1-5; unclear D gene. Between the trimmed V and J ends, which lost 1 base and 6 bases, there was a span of 10 bases. Germline CDR1 SGHVS, CDR2 FNYEAQ. The CDR3 has 14 amino acids.

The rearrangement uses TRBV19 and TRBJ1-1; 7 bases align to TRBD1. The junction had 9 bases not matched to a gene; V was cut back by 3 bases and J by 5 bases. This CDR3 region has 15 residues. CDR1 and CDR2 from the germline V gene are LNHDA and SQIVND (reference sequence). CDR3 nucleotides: TGTGCCAGTAGTATGCCGACAGGGCTTGGGACTGAAGCTTTCTTT. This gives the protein CASSMPTGLGTEAFF. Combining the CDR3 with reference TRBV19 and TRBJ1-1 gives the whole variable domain DGGITQSPKYLFRKEGQNVTLSCEQNLNHDAMYWYRQDPGQGLRLIYYSQIVNDFQKGDIAEGYSVSREKKESFPLTVTSAQKNPTAFYLCASSMPTGLGTEAFFGQGTRLTVV.

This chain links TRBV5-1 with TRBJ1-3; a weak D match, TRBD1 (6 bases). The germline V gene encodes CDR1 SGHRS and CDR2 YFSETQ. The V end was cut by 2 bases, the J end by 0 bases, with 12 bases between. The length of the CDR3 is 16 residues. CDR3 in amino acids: CASSFSGAISGNTIYF. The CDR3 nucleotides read TGCGCCAGCAGCTTCTCAGGGGCGATCTCTGGAAACACCATATATTTT.

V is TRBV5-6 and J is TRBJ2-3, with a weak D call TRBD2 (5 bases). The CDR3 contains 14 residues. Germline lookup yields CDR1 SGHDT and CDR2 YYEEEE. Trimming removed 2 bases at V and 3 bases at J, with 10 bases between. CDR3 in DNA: TGTGCCAGCAGCTTAGGGAGTTTGACAGATACGCAGTATTTT. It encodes CASSLGSLTDTQYF.

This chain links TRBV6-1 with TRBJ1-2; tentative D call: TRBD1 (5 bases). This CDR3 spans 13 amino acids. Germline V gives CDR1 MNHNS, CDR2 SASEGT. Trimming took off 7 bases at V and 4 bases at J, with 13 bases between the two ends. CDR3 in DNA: TGTGCCAGCAAGGAGTCGGGGCCCTATGGCTACACCTTC. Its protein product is CASKESGPYGYTF.

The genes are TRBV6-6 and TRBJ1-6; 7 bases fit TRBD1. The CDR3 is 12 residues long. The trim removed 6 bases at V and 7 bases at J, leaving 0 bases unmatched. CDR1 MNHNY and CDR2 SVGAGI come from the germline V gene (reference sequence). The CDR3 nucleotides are TGTGCCAGCAGCAGGGGGAATTCACCCCTCCACTTT. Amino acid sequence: CASSRGNSPLHF.

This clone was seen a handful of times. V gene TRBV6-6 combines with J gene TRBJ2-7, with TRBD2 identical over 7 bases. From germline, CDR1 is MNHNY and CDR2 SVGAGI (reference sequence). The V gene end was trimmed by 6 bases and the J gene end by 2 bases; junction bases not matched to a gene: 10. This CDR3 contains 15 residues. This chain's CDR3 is CASSKRTSGTYEQYF. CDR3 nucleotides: TGTGCCAGCAGCAAGCGGACTAGTGGGACCTACGAGCAGTACTTC.

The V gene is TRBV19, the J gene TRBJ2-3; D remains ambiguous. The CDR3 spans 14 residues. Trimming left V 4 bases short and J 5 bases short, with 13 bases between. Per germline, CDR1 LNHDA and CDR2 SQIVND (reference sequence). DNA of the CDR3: TGTGCCAGTAGTAACCCAAGAGGAAGAGATACGCAGTATTTT. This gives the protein CASSNPRGRDTQYF.

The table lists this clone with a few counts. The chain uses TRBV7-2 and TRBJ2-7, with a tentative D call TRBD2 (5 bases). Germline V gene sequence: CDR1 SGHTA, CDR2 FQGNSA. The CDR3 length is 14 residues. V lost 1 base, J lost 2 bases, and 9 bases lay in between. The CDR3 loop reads CASSLEVGAYEQYF. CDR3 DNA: TGTGCCAGCAGCTTAGAGGTCGGGGCCTACGAGCAGTACTTC.

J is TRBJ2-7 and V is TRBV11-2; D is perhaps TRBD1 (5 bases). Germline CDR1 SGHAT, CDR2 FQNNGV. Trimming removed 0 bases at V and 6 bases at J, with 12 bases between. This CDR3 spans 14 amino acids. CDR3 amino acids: CASSLDRAWGEQYF. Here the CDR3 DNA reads TGTGCCAGCAGCTTAGACAGGGCGTGGGGCGAGCAGTACTTC.

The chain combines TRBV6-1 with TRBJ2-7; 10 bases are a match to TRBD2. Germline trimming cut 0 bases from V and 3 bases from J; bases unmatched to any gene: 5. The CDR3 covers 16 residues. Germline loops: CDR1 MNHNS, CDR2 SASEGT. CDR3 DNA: TGTGCCAGCAGTGAAGCGCGAGCGGGAGGGTTCTACGAGCAGTACTTC. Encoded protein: CASSEARAGGFYEQYF.

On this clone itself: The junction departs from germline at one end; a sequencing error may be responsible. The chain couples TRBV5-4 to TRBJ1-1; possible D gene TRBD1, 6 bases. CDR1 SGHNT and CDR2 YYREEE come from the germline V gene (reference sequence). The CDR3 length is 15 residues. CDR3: CASSLDTGLNAEAFF. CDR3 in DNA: TGTGCCAGCAGCTTAGATACAGGGCTGAACGCTGAAGCTTTCTTT.

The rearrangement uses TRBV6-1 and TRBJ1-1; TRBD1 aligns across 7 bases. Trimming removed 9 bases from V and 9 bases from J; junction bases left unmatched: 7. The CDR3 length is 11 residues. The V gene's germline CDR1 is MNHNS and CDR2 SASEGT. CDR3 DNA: TGTGCCAGTGGGACAGCCGTGAAAGCTTTCTTT. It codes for CASGTAVKAFF.

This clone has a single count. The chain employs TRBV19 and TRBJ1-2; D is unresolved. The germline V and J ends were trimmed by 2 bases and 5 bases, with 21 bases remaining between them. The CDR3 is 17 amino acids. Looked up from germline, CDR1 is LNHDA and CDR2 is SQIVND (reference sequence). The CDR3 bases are TGTGCCAGTAGTATACATTCTCCGGATTCCAGCGCTTATGGCTACACCTTC. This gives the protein CASSIHSPDSSAYGYTF.

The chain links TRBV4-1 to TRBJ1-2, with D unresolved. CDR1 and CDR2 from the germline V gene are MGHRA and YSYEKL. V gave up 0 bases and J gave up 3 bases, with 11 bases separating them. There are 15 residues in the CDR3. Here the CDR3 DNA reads TGCGCCAGCAGCCAAGATTTATTAACGGACTATGGCTACACCTTC. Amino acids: CASSQDLLTDYGYTF.

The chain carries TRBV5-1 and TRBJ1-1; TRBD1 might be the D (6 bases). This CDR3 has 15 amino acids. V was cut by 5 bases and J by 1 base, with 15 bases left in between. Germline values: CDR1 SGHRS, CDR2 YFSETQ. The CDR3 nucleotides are TGCGCCAGCAGTAGCCGTTCAGGGGAGAACACTGAAGCTTTCTTT. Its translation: CASSSRSGENTEAFF.

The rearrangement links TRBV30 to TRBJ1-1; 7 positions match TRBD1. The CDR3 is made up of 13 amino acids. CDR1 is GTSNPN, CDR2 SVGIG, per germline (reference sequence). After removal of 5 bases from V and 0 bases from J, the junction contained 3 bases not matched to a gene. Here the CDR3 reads CAWSTGLNTEAFF. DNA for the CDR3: TGTGCCTGGTCGACAGGGCTGAACACTGAAGCTTTCTTT.

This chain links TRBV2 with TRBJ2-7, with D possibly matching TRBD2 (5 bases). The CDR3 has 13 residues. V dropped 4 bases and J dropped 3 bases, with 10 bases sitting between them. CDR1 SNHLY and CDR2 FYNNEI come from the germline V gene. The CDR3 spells CASSVVAGYEQYF. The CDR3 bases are TGTGCCAGCAGTGTCGTGGCGGGCTACGAGCAGTACTTC.

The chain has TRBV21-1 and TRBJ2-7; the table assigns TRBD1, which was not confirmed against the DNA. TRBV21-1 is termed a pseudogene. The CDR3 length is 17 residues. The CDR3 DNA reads TGTGCCAGTCAAATCCCCCGGACAGGGACCCATCGCTACGAGCAGTACTTC. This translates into CASQIPRTGTHRYEQYF.

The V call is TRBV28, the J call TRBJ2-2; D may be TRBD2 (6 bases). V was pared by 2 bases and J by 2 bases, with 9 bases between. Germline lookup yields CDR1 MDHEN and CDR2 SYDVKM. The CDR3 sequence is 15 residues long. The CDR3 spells CASSLQRVNTGELFF. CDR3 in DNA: TGTGCCAGCAGTTTACAGCGGGTAAACACCGGGGAGCTGTTTTTT.

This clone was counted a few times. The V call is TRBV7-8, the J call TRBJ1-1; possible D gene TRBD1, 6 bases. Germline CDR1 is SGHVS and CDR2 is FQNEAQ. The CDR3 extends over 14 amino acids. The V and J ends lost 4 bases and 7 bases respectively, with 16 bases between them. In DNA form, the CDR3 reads TGTGCCAGCAGCTCCATTGGGGGACAATTTGAAGCTTTCTTT. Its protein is CASSSIGGQFEAFF.